A selection of T cell receptor beta chains follows, all from one sample in a study of blood T cells in healthy people across ages. Using its own MiXCR run on the 5' RACE reads, TCRdb lists one record per CDR3 protein. This repertoire shows about 670,000 distinct CDR3 sequences, more than 45% found once; its top ten account for less than 15%. What was sequenced was blood. The receptors were sampled from a woman older than 75 in good health. Each CDR3 is given with its conserved first and last residue. The D gene is left open where the match is weak. Where a row states a size, it is once, few, many or the class of an expanded clone; other rows omit it.

j_call	d_call	clone_size	v_call	cdr3_aa	cdr3_nt
TRBJ1-5	TRBD1	.	TRBV4-2	CASSQGGTGIQPQHF	TGTGCCAGCAGCCAAGGTGGGACAGGGATCCAGCCCCAGCATTTT
TRBJ2-6	.	.	TRBV5-1	CASSLPGLPGANVLTF	TGCGCCAGCAGCTTGCCGGGATTGCCTGGGGCCAACGTCCTGACTTTC
TRBJ2-7	.	.	TRBV12-3/TRBV12-4	CASSASDIPEQYF	TGTGCCAGCAGTGCCAGCGACATCCCCGAGCAGTACTTC
TRBJ2-3	.	many	TRBV2	CASSGTWSTDTQYF	TGTGCCAGCAGTGGTACCTGGAGCACAGATACGCAGTATTTT
TRBJ2-1	.	many	TRBV10-3	CARGTSQNEQFF	TGTGCCAGGGGGACGTCTCAGAATGAGCAGTTCTTC
TRBJ2-3	.	.	TRBV2	CASDRSRGSTDTQYF	TGTGCCAGCGACCGAAGCAGGGGAAGCACAGATACGCAGTATTTT
TRBJ2-1	TRBD2	few	TRBV2	CASSVGGRGYNEQFF	TGTGCCAGCAGTGTGGGCGGGCGGGGGTACAATGAGCAGTTCTTC
TRBJ2-7	.	.	TRBV27	CASSRQNRTRVYEQYF	TGTGCCAGCAGCCGGCAAAACAGGACGAGGGTCTACGAGCAGTACTTC
TRBJ2-7	TRBD1	few	TRBV5-1	CASSLYTGQGYEQYF	TGCGCCAGCAGCTTGTATACGGGACAGGGATACGAGCAGTACTTC
TRBJ2-7	TRBD2	.	TRBV5-1	CASRSGTIVYEQYF	TGCGCCAGCCGCTCCGGGACTATCGTCTACGAGCAGTACTTC
TRBJ2-1	.	.	TRBV5-5	CASSPPQSTNEQFF	TGTGCCAGCAGCCCCCCACAGAGTACGAATGAGCAGTTCTTC
TRBJ2-3	.	.	TRBV4-1	CASSPDTTRDTQYF	TGCGCCAGCAGCCCTGACACAACTCGAGATACGCAGTATTTT
TRBJ2-7	TRBD2	.	TRBV6-4	CASSDSGGSYNEQYF	TGTGCCAGCAGTGATTCGGGGGGGTCCTACAATGAGCAGTACTTC
TRBJ1-5	TRBD1	.	TRBV24-1	CATSTGTGIGNQPQHF	TGTGCCACCAGTACCGGGACAGGGATTGGCAATCAGCCCCAGCATTTT
TRBJ2-1	TRBD1	.	TRBV12-3/TRBV12-4	CASSLTLRGTDEQFF	TGTGCCAGCAGTTTAACTCTCAGGGGGACAGATGAGCAGTTCTTC
TRBJ2-2	.	.	TRBV5-1	CASSSERQYTGELFF	TGCGCCAGCAGTTCTGAACGACAGTACACCGGGGAGCTGTTTTTT
TRBJ2-1	TRBD2	many	TRBV10-3	CAISDPLSGRDEQFF	TGTGCCATCAGTGACCCTCTTAGCGGGAGGGATGAGCAGTTCTTC
TRBJ1-4	.	few	TRBV25-1	CASSGAGEKLFF	TGTGCCAGCAGTGGGGCAGGGGAAAAACTGTTTTTT
TRBJ2-5	.	.	TRBV10-3	CAISGRGQETQYF	TGTGCCATCAGTGGCCGGGGACAAGAGACCCAGTACTTC
TRBJ2-7	TRBD1	once	TRBV7-9	CASSPGTGDHYEQYF	TGTGCCAGCAGCCCCGGGACAGGGGATCACTACGAGCAGTACTTC
TRBJ2-7	.	.	TRBV9	CASSVDGAYNEQYF	TGTGCCAGCAGCGTAGACGGGGCCTACAATGAGCAGTACTTC
TRBJ2-5	TRBD2	.	TRBV20-1	CSVDVRAGGEQYF	TGCAGTGTTGACGTCAGGGCGGGGGGTGAGCAGTACTTC
TRBJ2-3	TRBD2	.	TRBV7-3	CASSWTSGRRKIDTQYF	TGTGCCAGCAGCTGGACTAGCGGGAGACGCAAAATAGATACGCAGTATTTT
TRBJ1-6	.	.	TRBV6-5	CASSSDRTHNSPLHF	TGTGCCAGCAGTTCCGACAGAACACATAATTCACCCCTCCACTTT
TRBJ2-1	.	many	TRBV6-6	CASTRDRWDEQFF	TGTGCCAGCACAAGGGACCGTTGGGATGAGCAGTTCTTC
TRBJ2-7	TRBD1	once	TRBV18	CASSPPGGASEQYF	TGTGCCAGCTCACCACCAGGGGGCGCGTCCGAGCAGTACTTC
TRBJ2-5	.	few	TRBV29-1	CSTKSPGTETQYF	TGCAGCACCAAGAGTCCAGGGACCGAGACCCAGTACTTC
TRBJ2-7	.	few	TRBV28	CASSFDRINPYEQYF	TGTGCCAGCAGTTTTGACAGGATCAACCCCTACGAGCAGTACTTC
TRBJ2-5	TRBD2	many	TRBV28	CATSRFQREVETQYF	TGTGCCACCTCTCGGTTTCAGCGGGAGGTGGAGACCCAGTACTTC
TRBJ1-4	.	few	TRBV6-1	CASSERLLGGVEKLFF	TGTGCCAGCAGTGAAAGGCTCCTTGGGGGGGTTGAAAAACTGTTTTTT
TRBJ1-5	.	.	TRBV30	CAWSVWASGNQPQHF	TGTGCCTGGAGTGTATGGGCTTCGGGCAATCAGCCCCAGCATTTT
TRBJ2-5	.	many	TRBV5-1	CASSFPSGYQETQYF	TGCGCCAGCAGCTTCCCCTCAGGGTACCAAGAGACCCAGTACTTC
TRBJ1-5	.	.	TRBV20-1	CSALDTNNQPQHF	TGCAGTGCTCTAGACACCAACAATCAGCCCCAGCATTTT
TRBJ2-7	.	few	TRBV7-2	CASSLDYRAYNEQYF	TGTGCCAGCAGCTTAGACTACCGAGCTTACAATGAGCAGTACTTC
TRBJ2-7	.	many	TRBV6-5	CASSYEGVHDEQYF	TGTGCCAGCAGTTACGAGGGGGTCCATGACGAGCAGTACTTC
TRBJ2-1	TRBD2	.	TRBV7-6	CASSSTGSGAAYNEQFF	TGTGCCAGCAGCTCCACGGGTAGCGGGGCCGCCTACAATGAGCAGTTCTTC
TRBJ2-7	TRBD2	.	TRBV12-3/TRBV12-4	CASSLLAGHSYEQYF	TGTGCCAGCAGTTTATTAGCGGGGCACTCCTACGAGCAGTACTTC
TRBJ1-4	.	.	TRBV6-6	CASSYSGDEKLFF	TGTGCCAGCAGTTACTCGGGGGATGAAAAACTGTTTTTT
TRBJ2-5	.	many	TRBV6-5	CASSATGYGRTQYF	TGTGCCAGCAGTGCAACAGGGTACGGGAGGACCCAGTACTTC
TRBJ2-1	TRBD2	many	TRBV7-9	CASSPGLGAFNEQFF	TGTGCCAGCTCCCCGGGACTAGGCGCGTTCAATGAGCAGTTCTTC
TRBJ2-1	.	.	TRBV7-2	CASLVTGMDEQFF	TGTGCCAGCTTAGTAACAGGGATGGATGAGCAGTTCTTC
TRBJ2-1	TRBD2	.	TRBV7-2	CASSPLSAGVSEQFF	TGTGCCAGCAGCCCGCTTTCGGCGGGAGTCAGTGAGCAGTTCTTC
TRBJ2-1	.	.	TRBV6-2/TRBV6-3	CASSFTLNNEQFF	TGTGCCAGCAGCTTCACCTTAAACAATGAGCAGTTCTTC
TRBJ2-4	TRBD1	once	TRBV20-1	CSARRDRDKNIQYF	TGCAGTGCTAGAAGGGACAGGGACAAAAACATTCAGTACTTC
TRBJ2-7	.	many	TRBV7-9	CASSLPGGYEQYF	TGTGCCAGCAGCTTACCCGGTGGCTACGAGCAGTACTTC
TRBJ1-1	.	.	TRBV6-2/TRBV6-3	CASSLQSGQLNTEAFF	TGTGCCAGCAGTCTCCAATCCGGACAGTTGAACACTGAAGCTTTCTTT
TRBJ2-7	.	.	TRBV20-1	CSARPGGEVYEQYF	TGCAGTGCTAGACCGGGGGGCGAAGTCTACGAGCAGTACTTC
TRBJ2-1	TRBD1	many	TRBV3-1	CASSRGQGINEQFF	TGTGCCAGCAGCCGGGGACAGGGGATAAATGAGCAGTTCTTC